This T cell receptor beta chain was sequenced during a study of T cells in Graves' hyperthyroidism and ophthalmopathy. Study details: Blood was drawn when the patient was first diagnosed and still untreated.

CDR1 DFQATT and CDR2 SNEGSKA come from the germline V gene (reference sequence). This CDR3 is 14 amino acids long. The trim removed 6 bases at V and 5 bases at J, leaving 10 bases unmatched. The hyperthyroidism was newly diagnosed and had lasted under 2 months; the patients were aged 18 to 65. Patients having uncontrolled infection, another autoimmune disease, pregnancy or lactation were not included. In making diagnoses, clinical symptoms, serum thyroxine and TRAb, thyroid ultrasound and orbital computed tomography were all used. Amplification yielded TCR beta CDR3 regions, with RNA transcripts as the source. When the TCR CDR3 underwent first-round RT-PCR, the HTBI primer set was used. One entry per CDR3 protein, called by TCRdb with MiXCR from the multiplex PCR reads. The profile shows 200,000 to 250,000 distinct CDR3 sequences, less than 20% of them singletons.

The sequenced sample consisted of blood. The receptor was derived from a woman aged 50 to 65 with Graves' hyperthyroidism. J is TRBJ2-7 and V is TRBV20-1; TRBD2 agrees at 10 bases. The CDR3, as DNA: TGCAGTGCCCGGACTAGCGGAGTCCTCAACGAGCAGTACTTC. Translation gives CSARTSGVLNEQYF.